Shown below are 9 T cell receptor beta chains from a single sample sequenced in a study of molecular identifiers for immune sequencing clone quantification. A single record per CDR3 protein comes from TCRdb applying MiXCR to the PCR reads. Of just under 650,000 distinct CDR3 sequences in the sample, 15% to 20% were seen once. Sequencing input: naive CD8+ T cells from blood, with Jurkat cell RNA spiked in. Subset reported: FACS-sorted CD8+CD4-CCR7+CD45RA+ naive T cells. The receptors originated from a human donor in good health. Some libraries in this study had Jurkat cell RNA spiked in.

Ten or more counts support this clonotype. DNA for the CDR3: TGTGCCAGCAGTACCGACAGGATACACAATGAGCAGTTCTTC. Its translation is CASSTDRIHNEQFF. The chain recombines TRBV6-5 with TRBJ2-1, with D possibly matching TRBD1 (6 bases). The CDR3 has 14 residues. Germline V CDR1 and CDR2: MNHEY, SVGAGI. The V and J ends lost 5 bases and 5 bases respectively, with 13 bases between them.

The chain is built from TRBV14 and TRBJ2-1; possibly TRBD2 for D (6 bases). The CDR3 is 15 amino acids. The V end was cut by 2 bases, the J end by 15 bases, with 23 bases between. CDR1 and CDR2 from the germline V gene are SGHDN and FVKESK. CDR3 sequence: CASSQSTLLREPTFF. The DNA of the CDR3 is TGTGCCAGCAGCCAATCCACCTTACTCCGGGAGCCAACGTTCTTC. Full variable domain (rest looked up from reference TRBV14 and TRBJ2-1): EAGVTQFPSHSVIEKGQTVTLRCDPISGHDNLYWYRRVMGKEIKFLLHFVKESKQDESGMPNNRFLAERTGGTYSTLKVQPAELEDSGVYFCASSQSTLLREPTFFGPGTRLTVL.

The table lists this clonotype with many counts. The CDR3 DNA follows: TGTGCCAGCAGCGAGGGACAGGGGGCCGGAGAGACCCAGTACTTC. It encodes CASSEGQGAGETQYF. V is TRBV9 and J is TRBJ2-5; TRBD1 aligns across 12 bases. CDR1 is SGDLS and CDR2 is YYNGEE in the germline V gene. Trimming took 3 bases from V and 4 from J; bases not matched to a gene: 4. This CDR3 has 15 residues.

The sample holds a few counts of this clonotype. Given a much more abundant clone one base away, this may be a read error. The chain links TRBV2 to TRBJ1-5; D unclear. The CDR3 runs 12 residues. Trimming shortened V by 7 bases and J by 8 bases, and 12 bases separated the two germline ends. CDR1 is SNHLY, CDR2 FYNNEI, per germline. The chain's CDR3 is CASNTEDEPQHF. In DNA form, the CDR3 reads TGTGCCAGCAACACTGAGGATGAGCCCCAGCATTTT.

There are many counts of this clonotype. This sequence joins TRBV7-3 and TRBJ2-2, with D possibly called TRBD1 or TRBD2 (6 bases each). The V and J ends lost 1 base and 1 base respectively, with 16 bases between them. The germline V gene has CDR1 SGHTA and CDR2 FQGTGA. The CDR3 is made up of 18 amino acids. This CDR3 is CASSLSFGGTRNTGELFF. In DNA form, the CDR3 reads TGTGCCAGCAGCTTAAGTTTTGGCGGGACACGGAACACCGGGGAGCTGTTTTTT.

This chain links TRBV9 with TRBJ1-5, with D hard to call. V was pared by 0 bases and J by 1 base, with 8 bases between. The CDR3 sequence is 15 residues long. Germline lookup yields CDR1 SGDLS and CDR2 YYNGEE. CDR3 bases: TGTGCCAGCAGCGTAGGGGAGTTCAGCAATCAGCCCCAGCATTTT. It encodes CASSVGEFSNQPQHF.

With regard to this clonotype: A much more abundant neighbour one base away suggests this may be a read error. CDR3: CASSFGRGSGEAFF. The CDR3 coding sequence is TGTGCCAGCAGCTTTGGACGGGGTAGTGGTGAAGCTTTCTTT. The chain couples TRBV13 to TRBJ1-1, with D hard to call. The CDR3 is 14 residues long. Between the trimmed V and J ends, which lost 3 bases and 7 bases, there was a span of 15 bases. CDR1 is PRHDT and CDR2 is FYEKMQ in the germline V gene (reference sequence).

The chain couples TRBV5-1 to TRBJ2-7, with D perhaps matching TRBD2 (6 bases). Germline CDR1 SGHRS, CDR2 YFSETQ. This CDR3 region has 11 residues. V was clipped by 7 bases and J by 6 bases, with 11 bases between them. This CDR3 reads CASRGGVEQYF. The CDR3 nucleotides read TGCGCCAGCCGTGGAGGGGTCGAGCAGTACTTC.

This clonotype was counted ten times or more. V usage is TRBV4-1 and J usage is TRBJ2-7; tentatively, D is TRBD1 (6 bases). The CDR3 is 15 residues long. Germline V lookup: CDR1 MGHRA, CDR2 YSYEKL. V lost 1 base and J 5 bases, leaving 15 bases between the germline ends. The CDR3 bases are TGCGCCAGCAGCCAAGTTGCAGGGGTCGACCACGAGCAGTACTTC. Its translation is CASSQVAGVDHEQYF.